This section outlines one T cell receptor (beta chain) sequence together with its context. The sample is drawn from a study of OX40 agonist ivuxolimab in advanced cancers. Turning to the study itself: Enrollees could have had prior anti-PD-1, anti-PD-L1 or anti-CTLA-4 therapy, which 35% to 40% had received.

Clones were read by immunoSEQ multiplex PCR, and TCRdb kept only the in-frame ones, dropping some. The profile shows around 94,000 clones, under 95% of them singletons. Prior autoimmune disease or systemic immunosuppression barred patients. The source was CD4+ or CD8+ T cells sorted from blood, collected in a trial of the OX40 agonist ivuxolimab. The source is an adult with an advanced solid tumor such as melanoma, head and neck, liver or kidney cancer.

The CDR3 is CASSLGTLGGRSYNEQFF. The CDR3 bases are TGTGCCAGCAGCTTGGGAACCTTAGGCGGCCGCTCCTACAATGAGCAGTTCTTC. The chain recombines TRBV7-6 with TRBJ2-1; D gene unclear. CDR1 and CDR2 (germline): SGHVS, FNYEAQ. V dropped 3 bases and J dropped 0 bases, with 18 bases sitting between them. This CDR3 is built from 18 residues.